The clone carrying this T cell receptor beta chain was found many times. Individual cDNA molecules received unique molecular identifiers. Each CDR3 protein gets one entry after TCRdb re-called the 5' RACE reads with MiXCR. The repertoire has roughly 20,000 distinct CDR3 sequences, more than 4% of them found once; the top ten carry around 1.6%. This sample was included in a study of early T cells in non-severe SARS-CoV-2 infection. Study details: Chains stayed unpaired after sequencing of bulk RNA from unsorted whole blood.

Germline assignment: CDR1 SGHTA and CDR2 FQGNSA. The CDR3 is made up of 12 amino acids. The V end lost 4 bases, the J end lost 15 bases, and 16 bases lay between the germline ends. The rearrangement joins TRBV7-2 to TRBJ2-1; D not certain. Sequencing was performed on whole blood. The TCR sequence derives from an adult who was a healthcare worker with PCR-confirmed SARS-CoV-2 infection or an uninfected control (not recorded which). The CDR3 sequence: CASSSPALPPFF. CDR3 nucleotide sequence: TGTGCCAGCAGCTCCCCCGCCCTTCCCCCGTTCTTC.